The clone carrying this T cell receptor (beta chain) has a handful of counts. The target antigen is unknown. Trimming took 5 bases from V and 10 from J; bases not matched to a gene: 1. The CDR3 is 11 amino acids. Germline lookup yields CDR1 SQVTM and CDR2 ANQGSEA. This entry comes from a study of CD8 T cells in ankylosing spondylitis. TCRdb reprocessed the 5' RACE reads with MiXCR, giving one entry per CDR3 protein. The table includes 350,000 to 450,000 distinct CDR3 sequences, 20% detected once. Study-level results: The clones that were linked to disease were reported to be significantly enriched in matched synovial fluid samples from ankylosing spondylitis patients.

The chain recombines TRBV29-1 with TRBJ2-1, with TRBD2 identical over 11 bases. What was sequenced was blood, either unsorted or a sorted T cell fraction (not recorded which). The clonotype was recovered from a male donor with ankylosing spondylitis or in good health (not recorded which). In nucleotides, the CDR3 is TGCAGCGTTCGACTAGCGGGGGAGCAGTTCTTC. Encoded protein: CSVRLAGEQFF.